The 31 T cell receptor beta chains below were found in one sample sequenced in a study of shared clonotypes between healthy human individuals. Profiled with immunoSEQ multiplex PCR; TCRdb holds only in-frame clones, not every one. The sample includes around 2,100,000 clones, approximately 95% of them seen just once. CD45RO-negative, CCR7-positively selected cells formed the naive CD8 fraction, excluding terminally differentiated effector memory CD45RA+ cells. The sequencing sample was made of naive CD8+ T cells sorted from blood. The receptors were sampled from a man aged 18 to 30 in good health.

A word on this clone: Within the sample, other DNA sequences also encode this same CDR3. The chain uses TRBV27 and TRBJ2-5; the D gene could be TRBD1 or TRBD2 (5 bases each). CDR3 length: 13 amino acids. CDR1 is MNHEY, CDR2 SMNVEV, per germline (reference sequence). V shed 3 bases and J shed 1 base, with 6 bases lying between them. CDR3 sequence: CASSFGGQETQYF. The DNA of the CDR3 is TGTGCCAGCAGTTTTGGGGGCCAAGAGACCCAGTACTTC.

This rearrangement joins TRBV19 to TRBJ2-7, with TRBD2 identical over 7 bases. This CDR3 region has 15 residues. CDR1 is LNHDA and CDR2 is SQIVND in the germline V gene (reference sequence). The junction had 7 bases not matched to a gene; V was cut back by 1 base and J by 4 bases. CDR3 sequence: CASSIVAGDSYEQYF. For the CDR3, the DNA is TGTGCCAGTAGTATAGTTGCGGGAGATTCTTACGAGCAGTACTTC.

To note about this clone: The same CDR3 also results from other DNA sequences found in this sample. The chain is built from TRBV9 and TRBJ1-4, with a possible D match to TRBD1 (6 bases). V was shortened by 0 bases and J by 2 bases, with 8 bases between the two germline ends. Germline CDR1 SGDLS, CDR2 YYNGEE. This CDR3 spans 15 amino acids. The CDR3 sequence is CASSVVGGTNEKLFF. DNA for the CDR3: TGTGCCAGCAGCGTAGTTGGGGGCACTAATGAAAAACTGTTTTTT.

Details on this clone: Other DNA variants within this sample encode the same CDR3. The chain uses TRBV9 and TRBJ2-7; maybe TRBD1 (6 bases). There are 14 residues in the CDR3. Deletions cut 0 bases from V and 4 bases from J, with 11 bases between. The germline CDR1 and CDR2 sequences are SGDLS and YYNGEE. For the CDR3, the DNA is TGTGCCAGCAGCGTAGACGGCAGGGGTTACGAGCAGTACTTC. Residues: CASSVDGRGYEQYF.

CDR3 sequence (DNA): TGTGCCAGCAGCTTAGGGGTATGGGGAGGAGCTGGAAACACCATATATTTT. Its protein product is CASSLGVWGGAGNTIYF. J is TRBJ1-3 and V is TRBV7-8; D not resolved. Trimming took 1 base from V and 2 from J, leaving 15 bases between them. There are 17 residues in the CDR3. Germline-derived CDR1 and CDR2 are SGHVS and FQNEAQ.

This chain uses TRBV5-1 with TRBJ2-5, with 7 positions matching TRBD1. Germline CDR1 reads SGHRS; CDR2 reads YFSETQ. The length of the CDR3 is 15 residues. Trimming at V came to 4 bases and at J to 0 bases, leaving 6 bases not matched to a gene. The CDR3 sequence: CASSRTGDYQETQYF. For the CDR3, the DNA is TGCGCCAGCAGCAGGACAGGAGACTACCAAGAGACCCAGTACTTC.

The CDR3 protein is CASSQDWGRDTEAFF. The CDR3 bases are TGCGCCAGCAGCCAAGATTGGGGTCGGGACACTGAAGCTTTCTTT. This chain joins TRBV4-3 and TRBJ1-1, with unresolved D. The CDR3 contains 15 residues. V was pared by 0 bases and J by 3 bases, with 11 bases between. CDR1 is LGHNA and CDR2 is YSLEER in the germline V gene.

CDR3 sequence reads: CASNLAGGVTYEQYF. For the CDR3, the DNA is TGTGCCAGCAACCTAGCGGGAGGGGTGACCTACGAGCAGTACTTC. The chain has TRBV28 and TRBJ2-7; TRBD2 aligns across 12 bases. J gave up 2 bases and V 7 bases, and 6 bases lay outside the gene matches. Germline values: CDR1 MDHEN, CDR2 SYDVKM. CDR3 length: 15 residues.

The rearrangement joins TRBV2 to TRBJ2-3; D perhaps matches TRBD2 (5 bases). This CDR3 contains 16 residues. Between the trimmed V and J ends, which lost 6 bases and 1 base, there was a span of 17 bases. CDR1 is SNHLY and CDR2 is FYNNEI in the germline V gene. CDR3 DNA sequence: TGTGCCAGCAGGGACTCCGAGGTCGGGGGCACAGATACGCAGTATTTT. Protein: CASRDSEVGGTDTQYF. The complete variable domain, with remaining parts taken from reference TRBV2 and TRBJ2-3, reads EPEVTQTPSHQVTQMGQEVILRCVPISNHLYFYWYRQILGQKVEFLVSFYNNEISEKSEIFDDQFSVERPDGSNFTLKIRSTKLEDSAMYFCASRDSEVGGTDTQYFGPGTRLTVL.

The CDR3 bases are TGTGCCAGCAGCCATTCCGGACATAGCTCCTACAATGAGCAGTTCTTC. It codes for CASSHSGHSSYNEQFF. The gene calls are TRBV5-6 and TRBJ2-1; D might be TRBD1 (5 bases). Germline V gene sequence: CDR1 SGHDT, CDR2 YYEEEE. The V end was cut by 4 bases, the J end by 0 bases, with 14 bases between. This CDR3 has 16 residues.

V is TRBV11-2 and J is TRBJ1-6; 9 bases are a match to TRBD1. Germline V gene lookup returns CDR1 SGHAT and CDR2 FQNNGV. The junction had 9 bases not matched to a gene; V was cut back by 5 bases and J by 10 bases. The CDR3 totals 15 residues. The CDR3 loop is CASSLGGTGYSPLHF. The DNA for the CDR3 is TGTGCCAGCAGCCTAGGGGGGACAGGGTACTCACCCCTCCACTTT. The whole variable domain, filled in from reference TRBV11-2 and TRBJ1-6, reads EAGVAQSPRYKIIEKRQSVAFWCNPISGHATLYWYQQILGQGPKLLIQFQNNGVVDDSQLPKDRFSAERLKGVDSTLKIQPAKLEDSAVYLCASSLGGTGYSPLHFGNGTRLTVT.

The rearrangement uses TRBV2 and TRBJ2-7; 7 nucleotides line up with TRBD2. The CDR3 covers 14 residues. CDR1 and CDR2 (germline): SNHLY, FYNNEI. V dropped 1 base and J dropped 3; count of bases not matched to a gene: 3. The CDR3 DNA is TGTGCCAGCAGTGAAGGCGGGAGCAACTACGAGCAGTACTTC. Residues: CASSEGGSNYEQYF.

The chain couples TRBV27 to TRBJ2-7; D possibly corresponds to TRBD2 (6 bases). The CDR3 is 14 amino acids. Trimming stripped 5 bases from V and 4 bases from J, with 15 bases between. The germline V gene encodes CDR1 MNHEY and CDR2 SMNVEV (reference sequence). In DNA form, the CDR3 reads TGTGCCAGCAGTGACTACCGGGACTCTTACGAGCAGTACTTC. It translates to CASSDYRDSYEQYF.

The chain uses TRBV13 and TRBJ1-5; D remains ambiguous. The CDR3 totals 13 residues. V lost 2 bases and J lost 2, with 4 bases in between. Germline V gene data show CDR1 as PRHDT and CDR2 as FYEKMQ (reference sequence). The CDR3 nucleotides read TGTGCCAGCAGCTTAAAGGGCAATCAGCCCCAGCATTTT. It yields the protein CASSLKGNQPQHF.

The CDR3 spells CATSRGLAATPPYEQYF. The CDR3 DNA reads TGTGCCACCAGCAGAGGACTAGCGGCAACCCCCCCCTACGAGCAGTACTTC. The V and J genes are TRBV15 and TRBJ2-7, with 9 nucleotides matching TRBD2. V shed 1 base, J shed 2 bases, and the junction held 9 bases outside the gene matches. The CDR3 totals 17 residues. CDR1 and CDR2 from the germline V gene are LNHNV and YYDKDF (reference sequence).

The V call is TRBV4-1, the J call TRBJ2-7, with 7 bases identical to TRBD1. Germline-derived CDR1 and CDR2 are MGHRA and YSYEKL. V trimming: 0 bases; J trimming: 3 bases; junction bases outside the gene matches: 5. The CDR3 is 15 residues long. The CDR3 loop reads CASSQEGDRHYEQYF. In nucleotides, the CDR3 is TGCGCCAGCAGCCAAGAAGGGGACAGACACTACGAGCAGTACTTC.

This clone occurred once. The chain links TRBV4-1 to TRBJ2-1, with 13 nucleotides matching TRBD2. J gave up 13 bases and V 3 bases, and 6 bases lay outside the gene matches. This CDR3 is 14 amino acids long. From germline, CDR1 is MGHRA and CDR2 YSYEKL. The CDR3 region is CASSQTGTSGDQFF. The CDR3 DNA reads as TGCGCCAGCAGCCAGACCGGGACTAGCGGGGACCAGTTCTTC.

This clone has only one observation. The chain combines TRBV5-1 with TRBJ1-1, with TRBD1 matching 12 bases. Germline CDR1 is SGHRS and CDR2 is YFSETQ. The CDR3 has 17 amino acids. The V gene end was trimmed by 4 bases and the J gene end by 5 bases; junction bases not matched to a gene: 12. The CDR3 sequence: CASSGRGQGARVTEAFF. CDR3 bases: TGCGCCAGCAGCGGCCGGGGACAGGGGGCCCGGGTTACTGAAGCTTTCTTT.

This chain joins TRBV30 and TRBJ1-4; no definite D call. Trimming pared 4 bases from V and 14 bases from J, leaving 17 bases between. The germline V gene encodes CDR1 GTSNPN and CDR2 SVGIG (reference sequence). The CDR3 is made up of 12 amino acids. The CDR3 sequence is CAWNEDGRTLFF. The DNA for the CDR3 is TGTGCCTGGAATGAGGACGGTCGGACTCTGTTTTTT. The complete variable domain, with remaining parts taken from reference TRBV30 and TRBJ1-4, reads SQTIHQWPATLVQPVGSPLSLECTVEGTSNPNLYWYRQAAGRGLQLLFYSVGIGQISSEVPQNLSASRPQDRQFILSSKKLLLSDSGFYLCAWNEDGRTLFFGSGTQLSVL.

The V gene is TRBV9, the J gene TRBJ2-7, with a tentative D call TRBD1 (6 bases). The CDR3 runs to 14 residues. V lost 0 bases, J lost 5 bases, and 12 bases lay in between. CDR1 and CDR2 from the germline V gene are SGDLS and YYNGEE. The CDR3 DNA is TGTGCCAGCAGCGTAGGGGGAGACAGGAACGAGCAGTACTTC. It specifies CASSVGGDRNEQYF.

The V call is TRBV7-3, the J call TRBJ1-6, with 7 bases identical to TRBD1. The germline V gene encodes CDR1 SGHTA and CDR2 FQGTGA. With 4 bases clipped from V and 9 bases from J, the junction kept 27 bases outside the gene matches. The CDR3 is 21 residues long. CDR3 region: CASSSPGQGVLGGLWGSPLHF. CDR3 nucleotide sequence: TGTGCCAGCAGCTCCCCCGGGCAGGGGGTCCTAGGAGGCCTTTGGGGTTCACCCCTCCACTTT.

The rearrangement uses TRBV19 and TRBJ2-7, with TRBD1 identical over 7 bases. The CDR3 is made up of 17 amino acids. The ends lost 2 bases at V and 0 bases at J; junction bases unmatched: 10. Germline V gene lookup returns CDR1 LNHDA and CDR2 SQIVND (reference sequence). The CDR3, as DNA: TGTGCCAGTAGTATATTCCTCACAGGGGTGAGCTCCTACGAGCAGTACTTC. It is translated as CASSIFLTGVSSYEQYF. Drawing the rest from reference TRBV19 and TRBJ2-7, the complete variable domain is DGGITQSPKYLFRKEGQNVTLSCEQNLNHDAMYWYRQDPGQGLRLIYYSQIVNDFQKGDIAEGYSVSREKKESFPLTVTSAQKNPTAFYLCASSIFLTGVSSYEQYFGPGTRLTVT.

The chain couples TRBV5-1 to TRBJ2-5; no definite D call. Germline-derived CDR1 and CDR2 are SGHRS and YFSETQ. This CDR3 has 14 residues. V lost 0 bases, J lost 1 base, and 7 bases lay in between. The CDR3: CASSLARGQETQYF. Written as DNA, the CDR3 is TGCGCCAGCAGCTTGGCTAGAGGCCAAGAGACCCAGTACTTC.

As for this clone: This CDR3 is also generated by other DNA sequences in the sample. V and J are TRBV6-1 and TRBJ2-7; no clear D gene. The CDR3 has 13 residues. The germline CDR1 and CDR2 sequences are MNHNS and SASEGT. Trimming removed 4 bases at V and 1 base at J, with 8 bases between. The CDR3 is CASSAGRSYEQYF. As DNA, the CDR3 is TGTGCCAGCAGTGCGGGTAGATCCTACGAGCAGTACTTC.

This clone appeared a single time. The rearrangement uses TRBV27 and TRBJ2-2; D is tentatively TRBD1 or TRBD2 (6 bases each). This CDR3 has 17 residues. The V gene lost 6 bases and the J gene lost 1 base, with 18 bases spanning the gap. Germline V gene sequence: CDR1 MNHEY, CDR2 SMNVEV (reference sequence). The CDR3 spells CASRGGGTSLNTGELFF. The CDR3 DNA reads TGTGCCAGCAGAGGAGGGGGGACATCATTGAACACCGGGGAGCTGTTTTTT.

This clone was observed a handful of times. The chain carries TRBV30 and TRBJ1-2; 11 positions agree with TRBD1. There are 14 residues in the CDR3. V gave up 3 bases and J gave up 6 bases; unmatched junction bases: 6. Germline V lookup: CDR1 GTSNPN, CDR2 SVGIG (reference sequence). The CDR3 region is CAWSGQGAADGYTF. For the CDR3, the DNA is TGTGCCTGGAGCGGACAGGGGGCAGCGGATGGCTACACCTTC.

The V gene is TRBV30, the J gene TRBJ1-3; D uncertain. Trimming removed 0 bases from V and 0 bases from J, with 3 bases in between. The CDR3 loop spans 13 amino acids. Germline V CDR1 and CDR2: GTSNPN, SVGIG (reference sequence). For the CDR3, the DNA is TGTGCCTGGAGTGTATACTCTGGAAACACCATATATTTT. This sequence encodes CAWSVYSGNTIYF.

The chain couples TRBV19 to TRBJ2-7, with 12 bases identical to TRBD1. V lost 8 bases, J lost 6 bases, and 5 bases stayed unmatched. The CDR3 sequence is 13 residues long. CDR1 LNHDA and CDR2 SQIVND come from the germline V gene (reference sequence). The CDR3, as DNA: TGTGCCAGTTCCGGGACAGGGGGCAGCGAGCAGTACTTC. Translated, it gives CASSGTGGSEQYF.

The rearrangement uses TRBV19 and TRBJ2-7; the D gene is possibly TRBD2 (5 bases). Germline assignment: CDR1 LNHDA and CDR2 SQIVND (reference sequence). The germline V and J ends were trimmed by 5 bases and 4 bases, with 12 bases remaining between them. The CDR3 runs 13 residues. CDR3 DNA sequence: TGTGCCAGTAGTTCCCGGACTGTGTACGAGCAGTACTTC. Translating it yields CASSSRTVYEQYF.

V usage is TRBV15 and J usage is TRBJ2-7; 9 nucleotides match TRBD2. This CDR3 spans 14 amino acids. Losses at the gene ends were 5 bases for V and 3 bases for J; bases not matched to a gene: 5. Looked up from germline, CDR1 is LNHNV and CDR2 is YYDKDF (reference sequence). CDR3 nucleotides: TGTGCCACCAGCCGGCGGGAGGGTTACTACGAGCAGTACTTC. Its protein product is CATSRREGYYEQYF.

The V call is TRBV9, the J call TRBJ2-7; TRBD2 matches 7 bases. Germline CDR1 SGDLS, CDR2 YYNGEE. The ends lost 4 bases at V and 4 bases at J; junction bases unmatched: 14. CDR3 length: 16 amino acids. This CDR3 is CASSPRSSAGVYEQYF. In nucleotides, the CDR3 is TGTGCCAGCAGCCCTCGGTCTAGCGCGGGAGTGTACGAGCAGTACTTC.